These 25 T cell receptor beta chains originate from one sample sequenced in a study of regulatory T cells in long-lasting Graves disease. Time point meaning: newly diagnosed GD, antithyroid drugs for less than 3 months. PBMCs were the source of the RNA used for TCR sequencing. Arm-PCR of CDR3 regions and iRepertoire HTBI primers were used to build TCR beta libraries. From the multiplex PCR reads, TCRdb called clonotypes with MiXCR, one entry per CDR3 protein. The repertoire holds a few hundred thousand distinct CDR3 sequences, with 15% to 20% as singletons. A further study also used this sample, focusing on T cells in Graves' hyperthyroidism and ophthalmopathy.

Here the sequenced sample was peripheral blood mononuclear cells (PBMCs), taken at new diagnosis, from a patient treated with antithyroid drugs. The source of these receptors is a man in his forties with Graves disease.

Worth noting for this clonotype: This likely stems from a read error, as it lies one base from a far larger clone. The rearrangement links TRBV6-1 to TRBJ2-5; 14 bases fit TRBD2. V shed 5 bases, J shed 5 bases, and the junction held 7 bases outside the gene matches. The CDR3 extends over 16 amino acids. The germline V gene encodes CDR1 MNHNS and CDR2 SASEGT. CDR3 sequence reads: CASSLGLAGGVETQYF. CDR3 DNA: TGTGCCAGCAGTCTTGGACTAGCGGGGGGCGTGGAGACCCAGTACTTC.

This clonotype was observed many times. This chain links TRBV7-2 with TRBJ2-5; D may be TRBD1 (6 bases). The CDR3 has 14 residues. Trimming cost V 5 bases and J 4 bases, with 14 bases left between them. CDR1 is SGHTA, CDR2 FQGNSA, per germline. The CDR3 here is CASSMNRVAETQYF. CDR3 nucleotides: TGTGCCAGCAGCATGAACAGGGTTGCAGAGACCCAGTACTTC. Full variable domain (rest looked up from reference TRBV7-2 and TRBJ2-5): GAGVSQSPSNKVTEKGKDVELRCDPISGHTALYWYRQSLGQGLEFLIYFQGNSAPDKSGLPSDRFSAERTGGSVSTLTIQRTQQEDSAVYLCASSMNRVAETQYFGPGTRLLVL.

This clonotype has a count of ten or more. The V gene is TRBV5-4, the J gene TRBJ2-3; 8 bases map to TRBD2. The V gene end was trimmed by 3 bases and the J gene end by 6 bases; junction bases not matched to a gene: 9. The V gene's germline CDR1 is SGHNT and CDR2 YYREEE (reference sequence). This CDR3 has 15 amino acids. As DNA, the CDR3 is TGTGCCAGCAGCTCGGGAGGCGGGGGGATGGATACGCAGTATTTT. Its translation: CASSSGGGGMDTQYF.

This CDR3 is CSGETGGYTEAFF. The CDR3 bases are TGCAGCGGGGAGACAGGGGGGTACACTGAAGCTTTCTTT. This chain uses TRBV29-1 with TRBJ1-1, with TRBD1 identical over 9 bases. The J segment lost 3 bases and the V segment lost 7 bases, leaving 6 bases of the junction unmatched. The CDR3 consists of 13 residues. Germline lookup yields CDR1 SQVTM and CDR2 ANQGSEA. Full variable domain (missing parts from reference TRBV29-1 and TRBJ1-1): SAVISQKPSRDICQRGTSLTIQCQVDSQVTMMFWYRQQPGQSLTLIATANQGSEATYESGFVIDKFPISRPNLTFSTLTVSNMSPEDSSIYLCSGETGGYTEAFFGQGTRLTVV.

Many counts were recorded for this clonotype. This chain uses TRBV12-3 or TRBV12-4 with TRBJ2-1; D unclear. The germline V and J ends were trimmed by 6 bases and 1 base, with 13 bases remaining between them. The CDR3 has 15 amino acids. This CDR3 is CASRPVMRSYNEQFF. CDR3 in DNA: TGTGCCAGCAGACCAGTAATGAGGTCCTACAATGAGCAGTTCTTC.

This clonotype has only one observation. The chain employs TRBV5-4 and TRBJ2-5, with TRBD2 identical over 8 bases. Trimming at V came to 4 bases and at J to 4 bases, leaving 9 bases not matched to a gene. The CDR3 runs to 15 residues. Germline CDR1 reads SGHNT; CDR2 reads YYREEE (reference sequence). CDR3 DNA: TGTGCCAGCAGCCCTCGAGTAGCGGGGAGAGAGACCCAGTACTTC. The encoded protein is CASSPRVAGRETQYF.

This clonotype was detected ten times or more. The chain recombines TRBV2 with TRBJ2-3; no clear D gene. The CDR3 consists of 14 residues. The V end lost 4 bases, the J end lost 0 bases, and 8 bases lay between the germline ends. Germline V lookup: CDR1 SNHLY, CDR2 FYNNEI. The CDR3 nucleotides read TGTGCCAGCAGTGGGCCAACTAGCACAGATACGCAGTATTTT. Encoded protein: CASSGPTSTDTQYF.

On this clonotype: At one end the junction does not follow the germline gene, possibly because of a read error. The chain couples TRBV15 to TRBJ1-3, with D possibly TRBD1 on 5 matching bases. CDR1 is LNHNV, CDR2 YYDKDF, per germline (reference sequence). There are 16 residues in the CDR3. The CDR3 nucleotides are TGTGCCACCAGCAAGGGAGACAGCCTCTCTGGAGACACCATATATTTT. Amino acids: CATSKGDSLSGDTIYF.

There are many counts of this clonotype. The chain carries TRBV28 and TRBJ2-1; perhaps TRBD2 as D (6 bases). The CDR3 loop spans 16 amino acids. Germline-derived CDR1 and CDR2 are MDHEN and SYDVKM. V lost 5 bases and J 3 bases, leaving 17 bases between the germline ends. This CDR3 is CASSLPLGTGYNEQFF. CDR3 in DNA: TGTGCCAGCAGTCTCCCCCTGGGGACTGGCTACAATGAGCAGTTCTTC.

This clonotype was seen many times. CDR3 sequence reads: CASSSPAGRGGYEQYF. The DNA for the CDR3 is TGTGCCAGCAGTTCCCCAGCCGGGCGGGGGGGGTACGAGCAGTACTTC. The rearrangement joins TRBV28 to TRBJ2-7; 9 nucleotides match TRBD2. CDR3 length: 16 amino acids. The V gene end was trimmed by 4 bases and the J gene end by 4 bases; junction bases not matched to a gene: 11. Germline CDR1 MDHEN, CDR2 SYDVKM. Together with reference TRBV28 and TRBJ2-7, the CDR3 gives the full variable domain: DVKVTQSSRYLVKRTGEKVFLECVQDMDHENMFWYRQDPGLGLRLIYFSYDVKMKEKGDIPEGYSVSREKKERFSLILESASTNQTSMYLCASSSPAGRGGYEQYFGPGTRLTVT.

This clonotype was seen ten or more times. The chain employs TRBV24-1 and TRBJ2-3; the D call may be TRBD1 or TRBD2 (6 bases each). The V and J ends lost 9 bases and 3 bases respectively, with 15 bases between them. Germline V gene sequence: CDR1 KGHDR, CDR2 SFDVKD. This CDR3 contains 14 residues. The CDR3 here is CATEEGGGTDTQYF. DNA for the CDR3: TGTGCCACCGAGGAGGGGGGCGGAACAGATACGCAGTATTTT.

Concerning this clonotype: A much larger clone lies one base from this, so it may be a read error. The chain links TRBV29-1 to TRBJ2-3; D possibly corresponds to TRBD1 (6 bases). Judging by the DNA end, TRBJ2-1 fits better; the J call may be wrong. The CDR3 is 15 residues long. Germline lookup yields CDR1 SQVTM and CDR2 ANQGSEA. The CDR3 DNA reads as TGCAGCGTTGGTGGGGGCAGCGCCTACCCCTACGAGCAGTTCTTC. Residues: CSVGGGSAYPYEQFF.

This clonotype has just a few counts. CDR3 residues: CASSPGRLTYEQYF. As DNA, the CDR3 is TGTGCCAGCAGCCCGGGACGCCTGACCTACGAGCAGTACTTC. V and J are TRBV7-8 and TRBJ2-7; D may match TRBD1 or TRBD2 (5 bases each). Trimming cost V 5 bases and J 2 bases, with 13 bases left between them. CDR3 length: 14 residues. Per germline, CDR1 SGHVS and CDR2 FQNEAQ.

This clonotype has just a few counts. This chain joins TRBV6-2 or TRBV6-3 and TRBJ1-6; D gene uncertain. Trimming pared 6 bases from V and 10 bases from J, leaving 13 bases between. The CDR3 consists of 13 residues. Per germline, CDR1 MNHEY and CDR2 SVGEGT. The CDR3 sequence is CASSLPRGSPLHF. CDR3 DNA sequence: TGTGCCAGCAGCCTACCCCGGGGATCACCCCTCCACTTT.

This clonotype appeared a few times. The V and J genes are TRBV6-5 and TRBJ2-2; D is undetermined. Trimming took off 3 bases at V and 6 bases at J, with 14 bases between the two ends. Germline CDR1 is MNHEY and CDR2 is SVGAGI. The CDR3 has 15 residues. The CDR3 DNA sequence: TGTGCCAGCAGTTATAGGGCACGAAACGCCGGGGAGCTGTTTTTT. Residues: CASSYRARNAGELFF.

This clonotype was seen only a few times. A read error may produce the germline difference seen at one junction end. DNA of the CDR3: TGCGCCAGCAGCCAAACGGGGGGCTTTAACACCGGGAAGCTGTTTTTT. It encodes CASSQTGGFNTGKLFF. The chain joins TRBV4-1 to TRBJ2-2; TRBD2 might be the D (7 bases). The CDR3 length is 16 residues. Germline V gene lookup returns CDR1 MGHRA and CDR2 YSYEKL.

At least ten counts were recorded for this clonotype. CDR3 protein: CASSSRRGTAEDTQYF. As DNA, the CDR3 is TGTGCCAGCAGCTCCAGAAGAGGGACAGCTGAGGATACGCAGTATTTT. The chain couples TRBV7-9 to TRBJ2-3; 7 bases match TRBD1. The germline gives CDR1 SEHNR, CDR2 FQNEAQ (reference sequence). With V trimmed by 4 bases and J by 6 bases, 13 bases remained unmatched. CDR3 length equals 16 residues.

A few counts support this clonotype. V usage is TRBV4-3 and J usage is TRBJ2-5; TRBD1 aligns across 8 bases. CDR1 and CDR2 (germline): LGHNA, YSLEER. J lost 2 bases, V lost 1 base, and 9 bases had no gene match. The CDR3 is 17 amino acids. The CDR3 DNA follows: TGCGCCAGCAGCCAAGCCACAGGGGGGATGGGGCAAGAGACCCAGTACTTC. Amino acids: CASSQATGGMGQETQYF.

This clonotype was detected many times. It is unclear where the CDR3 begins or ends on the DNA, so no DNA is shown, and the CDR3 is as TCRdb lists it. V usage is TRBV5-5 and J usage is TRBJ2-5. The CDR3 has 14 amino acids, counting both end residues. The V gene's germline CDR1 is SGHKS and CDR2 YYEKEE (reference sequence). The CDR3 protein is CASSFGNGQETQYF.

This clonotype was observed a single time. The V and J genes are TRBV19 and TRBJ2-1, with a tentative D call TRBD2 (6 bases). Germline CDR1 reads LNHDA; CDR2 reads SQIVND (reference sequence). There are 16 residues in the CDR3. The ends were cut back, 1 base at V and 2 bases at J, with 12 bases in the middle. The CDR3 DNA reads TGTGCCAGTAGTATAGGGGCCGGGGGAGCCTACAATGAGCAGTTCTTC. Protein: CASSIGAGGAYNEQFF.

This clonotype was seen many times. The chain recombines TRBV12-3 or TRBV12-4 with TRBJ2-1; D is unclear. The CDR3 consists of 14 residues. With 7 bases removed from V and 4 bases from J, the gap between germline ends came to 14 bases. CDR3 in amino acids: CASKPGLGYNEQFF. The CDR3 DNA sequence: TGTGCCAGCAAACCGGGCCTAGGGTACAATGAGCAGTTCTTC.

This clonotype was seen ten or more times. The chain couples TRBV7-6 to TRBJ1-6; weak D call: TRBD1 (5 bases). With 5 bases removed from V and 9 bases from J, the gap between germline ends came to 11 bases. This CDR3 comprises 13 residues. Germline CDR1 reads SGHVS; CDR2 reads FNYEAQ. Written as DNA, the CDR3 is TGTGCCAGCAGCCCCCGGGACCCTTCACCCCTCCACTTT. Its translation: CASSPRDPSPLHF.

This clonotype was detected only a few times. With a much larger clone just one base away, this may be a read error. The CDR3 loop is CASSYTMTHSSYEQYF. CDR3 coding DNA: TGTGCCAGCAGTTACACCATGACGCATAGCTCCTACGAGCAGTACTTC. The chain couples TRBV6-5 to TRBJ2-7; D gene ambiguous. V was pared by 2 bases and J by 0 bases, with 14 bases between. The CDR3 runs 16 residues. Germline V gene sequence: CDR1 MNHEY, CDR2 SVGAGI.

This clonotype has a count of ten or more. The chain links TRBV28 to TRBJ1-2, with D unresolved. The CDR3 covers 15 residues. Per germline, CDR1 MDHEN and CDR2 SYDVKM. Trimming took 5 bases from V and 3 from J, leaving 16 bases between them. CDR3: CASSTPGKGDYGYTF. CDR3 nucleotide sequence: TGTGCCAGCAGTACCCCTGGTAAAGGAGACTATGGCTACACCTTC.

At least ten counts were recorded for this clonotype. The CDR3 region is CASSGASRGISPLHF. For the CDR3, the DNA is TGTGCCAGCAGCGGAGCGTCTAGGGGAATTTCACCCCTCCACTTT. The chain carries TRBV2 and TRBJ1-6; tentative D call: TRBD1 (5 bases). With 6 bases removed from V and 9 bases from J, the gap between germline ends came to 18 bases. The CDR3 is 15 amino acids. Germline CDR1 reads SNHLY; CDR2 reads FYNNEI.